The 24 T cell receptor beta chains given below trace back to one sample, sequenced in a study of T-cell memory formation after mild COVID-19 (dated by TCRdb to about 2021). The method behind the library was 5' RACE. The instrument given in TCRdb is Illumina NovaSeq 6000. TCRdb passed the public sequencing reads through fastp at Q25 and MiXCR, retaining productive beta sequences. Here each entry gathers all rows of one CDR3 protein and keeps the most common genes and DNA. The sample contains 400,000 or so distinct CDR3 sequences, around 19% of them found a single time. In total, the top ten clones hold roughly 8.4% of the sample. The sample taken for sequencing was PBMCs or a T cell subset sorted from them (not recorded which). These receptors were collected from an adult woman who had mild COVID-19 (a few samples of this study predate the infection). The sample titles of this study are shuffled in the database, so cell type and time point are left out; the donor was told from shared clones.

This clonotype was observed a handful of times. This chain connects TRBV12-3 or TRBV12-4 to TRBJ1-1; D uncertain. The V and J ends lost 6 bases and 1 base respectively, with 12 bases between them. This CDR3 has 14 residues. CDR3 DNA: TGTGCCAGCAGCGCAGAGGCGCGGAACACTGAAGCTTTCTTT. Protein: CASSAEARNTEAFF.

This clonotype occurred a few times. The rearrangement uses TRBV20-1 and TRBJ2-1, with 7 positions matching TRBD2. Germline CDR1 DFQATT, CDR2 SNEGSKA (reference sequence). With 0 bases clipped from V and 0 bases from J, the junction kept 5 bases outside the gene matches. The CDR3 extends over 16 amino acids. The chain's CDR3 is CSARDRGGSSYNEQFF. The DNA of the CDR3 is TGCAGTGCTAGAGATCGGGGCGGGAGCTCCTACAATGAGCAGTTCTTC.

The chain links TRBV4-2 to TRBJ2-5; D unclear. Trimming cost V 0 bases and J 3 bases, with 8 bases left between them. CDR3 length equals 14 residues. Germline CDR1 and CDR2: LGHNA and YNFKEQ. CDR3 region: CASSQEPREETQYF. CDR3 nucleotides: TGTGCCAGCAGCCAAGAACCCCGGGAAGAGACCCAGTACTTC.

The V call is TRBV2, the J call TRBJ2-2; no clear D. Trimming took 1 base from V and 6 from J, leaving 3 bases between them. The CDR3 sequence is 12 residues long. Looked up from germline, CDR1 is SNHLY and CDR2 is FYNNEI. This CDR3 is CASSEGAGELFF. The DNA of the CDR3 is TGTGCCAGCAGTGAAGGAGCCGGGGAGCTGTTTTTT.

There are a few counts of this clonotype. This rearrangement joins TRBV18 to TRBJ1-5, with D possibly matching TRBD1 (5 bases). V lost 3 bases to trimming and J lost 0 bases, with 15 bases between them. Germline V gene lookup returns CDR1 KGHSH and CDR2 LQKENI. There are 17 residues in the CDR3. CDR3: CASSPEYRSYSNQPQHF. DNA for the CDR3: TGTGCCAGCTCACCTGAATACAGGTCTTATAGCAATCAGCCCCAGCATTTT.

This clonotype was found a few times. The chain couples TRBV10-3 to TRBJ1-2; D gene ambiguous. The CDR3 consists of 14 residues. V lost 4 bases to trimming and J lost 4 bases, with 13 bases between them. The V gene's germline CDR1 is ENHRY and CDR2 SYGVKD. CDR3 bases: TGTGCCATCAGTGCTCCAGTTTCGGGCTATGGCTACACCTTC. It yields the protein CAISAPVSGYGYTF.

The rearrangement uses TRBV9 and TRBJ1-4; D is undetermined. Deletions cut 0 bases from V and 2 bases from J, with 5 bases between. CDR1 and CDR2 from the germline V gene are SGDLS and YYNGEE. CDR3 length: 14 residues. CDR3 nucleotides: TGTGCCAGCAGCGTAGCGTCGACTAATGAAAAACTGTTTTTT. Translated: CASSVASTNEKLFF.

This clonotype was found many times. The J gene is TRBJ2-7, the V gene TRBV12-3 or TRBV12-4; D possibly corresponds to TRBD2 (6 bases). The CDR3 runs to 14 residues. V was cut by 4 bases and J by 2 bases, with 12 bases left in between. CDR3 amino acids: CASSSYSGTYEQYF. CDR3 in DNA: TGTGCCAGCAGTTCGTATAGCGGAACCTACGAGCAGTACTTC.

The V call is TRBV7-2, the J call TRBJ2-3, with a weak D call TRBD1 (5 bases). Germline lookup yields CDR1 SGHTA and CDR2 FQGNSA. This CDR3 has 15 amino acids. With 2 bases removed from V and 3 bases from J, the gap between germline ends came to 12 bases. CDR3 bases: TGTGCCAGCAGCTTAAGGGGCGCAGGAACAGATACGCAGTATTTT. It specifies CASSLRGAGTDTQYF.

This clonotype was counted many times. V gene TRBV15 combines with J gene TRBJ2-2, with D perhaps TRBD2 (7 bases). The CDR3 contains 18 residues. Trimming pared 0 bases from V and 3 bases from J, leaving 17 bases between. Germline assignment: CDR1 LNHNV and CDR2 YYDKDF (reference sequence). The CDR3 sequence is CATSRDHRAGVDTGELFF. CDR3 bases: TGTGCCACCAGCAGAGATCACAGGGCGGGAGTGGACACCGGGGAGCTGTTTTTT.

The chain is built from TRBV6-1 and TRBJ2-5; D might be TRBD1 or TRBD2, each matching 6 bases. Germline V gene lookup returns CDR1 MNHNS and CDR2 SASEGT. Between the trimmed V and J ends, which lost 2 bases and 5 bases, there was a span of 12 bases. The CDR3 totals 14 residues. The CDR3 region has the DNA TGTGCCAGCAGTGAATACGGGGGCTGGGAGACCCAGTACTTC. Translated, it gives CASSEYGGWETQYF.

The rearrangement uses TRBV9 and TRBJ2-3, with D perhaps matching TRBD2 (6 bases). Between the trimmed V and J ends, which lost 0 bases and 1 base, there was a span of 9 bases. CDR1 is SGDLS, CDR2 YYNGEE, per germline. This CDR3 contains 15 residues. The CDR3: CASSVAEGRTDTQYF. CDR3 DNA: TGTGCCAGCAGCGTAGCGGAGGGCCGCACAGATACGCAGTATTTT.

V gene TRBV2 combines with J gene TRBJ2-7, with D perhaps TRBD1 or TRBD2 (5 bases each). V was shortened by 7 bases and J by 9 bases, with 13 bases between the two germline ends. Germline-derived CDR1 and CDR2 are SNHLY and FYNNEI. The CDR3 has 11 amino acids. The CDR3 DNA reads TGTGCCAGCAAGTACGGGGCCGGGCAGTACTTC. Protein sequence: CASKYGAGQYF.

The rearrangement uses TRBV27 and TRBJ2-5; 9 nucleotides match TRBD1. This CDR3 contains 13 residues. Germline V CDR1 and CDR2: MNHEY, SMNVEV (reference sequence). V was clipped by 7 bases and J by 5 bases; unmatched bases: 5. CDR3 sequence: CASKQGAGETQYF. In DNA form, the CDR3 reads TGTGCCAGCAAACAGGGGGCGGGGGAGACCCAGTACTTC.

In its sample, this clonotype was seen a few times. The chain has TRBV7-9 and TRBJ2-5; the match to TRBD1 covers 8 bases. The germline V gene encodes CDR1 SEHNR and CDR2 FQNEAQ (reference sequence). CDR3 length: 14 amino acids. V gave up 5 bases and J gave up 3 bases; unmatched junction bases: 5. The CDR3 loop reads CASSPGQVEETQYF. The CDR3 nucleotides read TGTGCCAGCAGCCCGGGACAGGTGGAAGAGACCCAGTACTTC.

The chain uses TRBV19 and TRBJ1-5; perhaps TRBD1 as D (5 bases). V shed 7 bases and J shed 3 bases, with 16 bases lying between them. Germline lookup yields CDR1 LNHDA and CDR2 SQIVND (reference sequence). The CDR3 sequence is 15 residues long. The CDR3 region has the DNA TGTGCCAGTATCCCCCGAGCGGGGACCAATCAGCCCCAGCATTTT. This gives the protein CASIPRAGTNQPQHF.

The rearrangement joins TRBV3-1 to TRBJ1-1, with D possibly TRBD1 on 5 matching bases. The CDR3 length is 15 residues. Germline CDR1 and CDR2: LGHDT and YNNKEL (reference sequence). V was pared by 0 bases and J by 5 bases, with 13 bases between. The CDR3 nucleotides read TGTGCCAGCAGCCAAGATTCTACGGGGGGAACTGAAGCTTTCTTT. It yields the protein CASSQDSTGGTEAFF. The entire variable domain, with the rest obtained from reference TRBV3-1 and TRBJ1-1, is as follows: DTAVSQTPKYLVTQMGNDKSIKCEQNLGHDTMYWYKQDSKKFLKIMFSYNNKELIINETVPNRFSPKSPDKAHLNLHINSLELGDSAVYFCASSQDSTGGTEAFFGQGTRLTVV.

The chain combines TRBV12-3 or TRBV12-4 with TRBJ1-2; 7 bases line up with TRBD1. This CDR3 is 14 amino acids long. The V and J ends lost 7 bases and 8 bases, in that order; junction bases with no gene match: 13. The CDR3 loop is CASKNTGARAGYTF. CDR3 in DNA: TGTGCCAGCAAGAACACAGGGGCGAGAGCCGGCTACACCTTC.

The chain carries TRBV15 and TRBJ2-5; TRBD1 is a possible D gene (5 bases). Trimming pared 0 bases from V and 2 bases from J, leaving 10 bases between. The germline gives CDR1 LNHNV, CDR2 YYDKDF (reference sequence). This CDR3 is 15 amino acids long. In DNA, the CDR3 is TGTGCCACCAGCAGAGATCAGGGTTCACAAGAGACCCAGTACTTC. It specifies CATSRDQGSQETQYF.

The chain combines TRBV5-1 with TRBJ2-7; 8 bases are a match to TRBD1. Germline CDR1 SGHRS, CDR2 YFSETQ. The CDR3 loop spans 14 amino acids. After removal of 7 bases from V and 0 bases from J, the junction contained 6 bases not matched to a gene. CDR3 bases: TGCGCCAGCGGGGACAGGCTTAACTCCTACGAGCAGTACTTC. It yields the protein CASGDRLNSYEQYF.

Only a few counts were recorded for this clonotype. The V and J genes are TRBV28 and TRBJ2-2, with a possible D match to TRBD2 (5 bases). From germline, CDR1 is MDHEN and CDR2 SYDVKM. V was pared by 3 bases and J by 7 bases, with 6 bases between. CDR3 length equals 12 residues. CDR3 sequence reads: CASSLRVGELFF. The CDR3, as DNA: TGTGCCAGCAGTTTGCGGGTCGGGGAGCTGTTTTTT.

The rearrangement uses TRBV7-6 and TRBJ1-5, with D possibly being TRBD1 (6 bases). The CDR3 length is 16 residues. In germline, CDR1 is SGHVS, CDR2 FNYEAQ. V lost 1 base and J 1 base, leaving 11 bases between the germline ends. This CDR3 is CASSLDSGVSNQPQHF. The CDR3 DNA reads TGTGCCAGCAGCTTAGACTCAGGGGTCAGCAATCAGCCCCAGCATTTT.

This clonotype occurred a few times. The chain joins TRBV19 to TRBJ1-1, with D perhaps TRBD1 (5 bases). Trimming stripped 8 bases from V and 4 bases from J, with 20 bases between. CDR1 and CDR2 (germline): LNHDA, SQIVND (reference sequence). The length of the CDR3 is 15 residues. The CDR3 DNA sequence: TGTGCCAGTTCTAGAGTCGGGCTCCAGGGCACTGAAGCTTTCTTT. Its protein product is CASSRVGLQGTEAFF.

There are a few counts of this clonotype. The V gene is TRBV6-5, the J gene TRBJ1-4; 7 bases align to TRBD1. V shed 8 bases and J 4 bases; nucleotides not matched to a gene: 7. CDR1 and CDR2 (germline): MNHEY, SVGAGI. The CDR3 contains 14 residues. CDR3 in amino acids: CASGYDRVNEKLFF. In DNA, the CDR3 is TGTGCCAGCGGGTACGACAGGGTTAATGAAAAACTGTTTTTT.